These 28 T cell receptor beta chains originate from one sample sequenced in a study of human T cells and chemical hapten exposure. Regarding time point: patch test 1, 2 weeks after DPC sensitization. The treatment here: therapeutic diphenylcyclopropenone sensitization with weekly scalp DPC. TCRdb re-called the RACE reads with MiXCR, one entry per CDR3 protein. Of 100,000 to 150,000 distinct CDR3 sequences listed, around 15% are singletons. Sequenced here: whole blood, sampled in connection with sensitization to the hapten diphenylcyclopropenone (DPC). The receptors come from a man between 18 and 35 years old with alopecia areata. Some clones in this sample may be carry-over from other donors' samples.

In its sample, this clonotype was seen a few times. The chain recombines TRBV29-1 with TRBJ1-1; D may be TRBD1 (6 bases). The CDR3 totals 12 residues. The V end was cut by 6 bases, the J end by 6 bases, with 14 bases between. Germline CDR1 and CDR2: SQVTM and ANQGSEA. As DNA, the CDR3 is TGCAGCGTGGGACACGTATTCGCTGAAGCTTTCTTT. This encodes CSVGHVFAEAFF.

A few counts support this clonotype. The chain is built from TRBV15 and TRBJ1-1, with 9 bases fitting TRBD1. The CDR3 is made up of 14 amino acids. The J segment lost 4 bases and the V segment lost 8 bases, leaving 8 bases of the junction unmatched. The germline CDR1 and CDR2 sequences are LNHNV and YYDKDF (reference sequence). CDR3 DNA: TGTGCCACCCGACGGGACAGGGTTGGCACTGAAGCTTTCTTT. Amino acids: CATRRDRVGTEAFF.

The table lists this clonotype with a few counts. The gene calls are TRBV19 and TRBJ2-1; D ambiguous. The CDR3 consists of 11 residues. Germline V CDR1 and CDR2: LNHDA, SQIVND (reference sequence). V lost 4 bases and J 9 bases, leaving 7 bases between the germline ends. This CDR3 reads CASSTGFEQFF. The CDR3 DNA reads TGTGCCAGTAGTACGGGTTTTGAGCAGTTCTTC.

The chain employs TRBV20-1 and TRBJ2-5; a weak D match, TRBD2 (6 bases). The CDR3 runs to 13 residues. V lost 6 bases to trimming and J lost 5 bases, with 16 bases between them. The germline gives CDR1 DFQATT, CDR2 SNEGSKA (reference sequence). The CDR3 DNA sequence: TGCAGTGCCCGAGGGACTCCGAGGGAGACCCAGTACTTC. Its translation is CSARGTPRETQYF.

The table lists this clonotype with a few counts. The chain carries TRBV5-5 and TRBJ1-2; D gene uncertain. Germline CDR1 reads SGHKS; CDR2 reads YYEKEE (reference sequence). The CDR3 length is 13 residues. V was pared by 2 bases and J by 1 base, with 6 bases between. The CDR3 is CASSFADNYGYTF. In nucleotides, the CDR3 is TGTGCCAGCAGCTTTGCGGATAACTATGGCTACACCTTC.

This clonotype was detected a few times. This chain links TRBV20-1 with TRBJ2-1; TRBD2 aligns across 10 bases. V lost 6 bases to trimming and J lost 8 bases; unmatched junction nucleotides: 10. This CDR3 has 14 amino acids. The germline V gene has CDR1 DFQATT and CDR2 SNEGSKA (reference sequence). CDR3 region: CSAPTSGEFHEQFF. Here the CDR3 DNA reads TGCAGTGCCCCCACTAGCGGGGAGTTCCATGAGCAGTTCTTC.

V and J are TRBV28 and TRBJ1-2; 9 nucleotides align to TRBD1. The germline CDR1 and CDR2 sequences are MDHEN and SYDVKM. With V trimmed by 7 bases and J by 4 bases, 13 bases remained unmatched. The CDR3 covers 16 residues. The CDR3 DNA reads TGTGCCAGCACCCAGACAGGGGGTGATGGATTCTATGGCTACACCTTC. Translating gives CASTQTGGDGFYGYTF.

This clonotype showed up many times. V gene TRBV6-2 or TRBV6-3 combines with J gene TRBJ1-1, with a tentative D call TRBD1 (5 bases). The CDR3 consists of 14 residues. Germline V gives CDR1 MNHEY, CDR2 SVGEGT. V lost 7 bases and J 5 bases, leaving 17 bases between the germline ends. The CDR3 protein is CASTPGPVRTEAFF. CDR3 bases: TGTGCCAGCACCCCGGGACCGGTGAGGACTGAAGCTTTCTTT.

This clonotype was observed a few times. The chain carries TRBV7-2 and TRBJ2-7; 11 nucleotides align to TRBD2. The CDR3 is 16 residues long. The V gene's germline CDR1 is SGHTA and CDR2 FQGNSA. Trimming at V came to 6 bases and at J to 5 bases, leaving 12 bases not matched to a gene. Written as DNA, the CDR3 is TGTGCCAGCAGACTTACTAGCGGGGGCCTGGCGGACGAGCAGTACTTC. This gives the protein CASRLTSGGLADEQYF.

The chain has TRBV18 and TRBJ2-5; no clear D gene. V was shortened by 5 bases and J by 2 bases, with 6 bases between the two germline ends. Per germline, CDR1 KGHSH and CDR2 LQKENI. The CDR3 sequence is 12 residues long. The CDR3 bases are TGTGCCAGCTCATCCAAACAAGAGACCCAGTACTTC. Amino acid sequence: CASSSKQETQYF.

This clonotype was recorded many times. The V call is TRBV12-3 or TRBV12-4, the J call TRBJ2-5; D unclear. The CDR3 is 12 residues long. Deletions cut 4 bases from V and 5 bases from J, with 8 bases between. CDR3 sequence: CASSSGGETQYF. The CDR3 DNA is TGTGCCAGCAGTTCGGGCGGCGAGACCCAGTACTTC.

This clonotype came up a few times. The chain joins TRBV12-3 or TRBV12-4 to TRBJ1-1; D uncertain. The germline V and J ends were trimmed by 4 bases and 1 base, with 7 bases remaining between them. The CDR3 extends over 13 amino acids. The CDR3 protein is CASSSPSNTEAFF. CDR3 DNA sequence: TGTGCCAGCAGTTCACCCTCGAACACTGAAGCTTTCTTT.

This clonotype was picked up a small number of times. CDR3: CASSLVRQDTEAFF. Written as DNA, the CDR3 is TGTGCCAGCAGTTTAGTGAGACAGGACACTGAAGCTTTCTTT. The rearrangement links TRBV27 to TRBJ1-1; a possible D gene is TRBD1 (6 bases). The ends were cut back, 2 bases at V and 3 bases at J, with 10 bases in the middle. This CDR3 is built from 14 residues. The germline V gene has CDR1 MNHEY and CDR2 SMNVEV (reference sequence).

The J gene is TRBJ2-3, the V gene TRBV12-3 or TRBV12-4; a weak D match, TRBD2 (5 bases). Between the trimmed V and J ends, which lost 3 bases and 11 bases, there was a span of 18 bases. There are 14 residues in the CDR3. The CDR3 sequence: CASSLDPSPELQYF. In DNA form, the CDR3 reads TGTGCCAGCAGTTTGGATCCTAGCCCCGAGCTGCAGTATTTT.

This clonotype was seen a handful of times. The gene calls are TRBV5-1 and TRBJ1-1, with D possibly matching TRBD1 (5 bases). Germline CDR1 and CDR2: SGHRS and YFSETQ. The CDR3 contains 15 residues. The V gene lost 2 bases and the J gene lost 4 bases, with 15 bases spanning the gap. This CDR3 reads CASSLRASGGTEAFF. The DNA of the CDR3 is TGCGCCAGCAGCTTAAGGGCTAGCGGGGGCACTGAAGCTTTCTTT.

This chain joins TRBV5-6 and TRBJ1-1; D is ambiguous. The CDR3 covers 11 residues. In germline, CDR1 is SGHDT, CDR2 YYEEEE. Trimming cost V 4 bases and J 9 bases, with 10 bases left between them. The CDR3 region is CASSHARQAFF. The CDR3 region has the DNA TGTGCCAGCAGCCACGCCCGCCAAGCTTTCTTT.

The CDR3: CSVDAGTERNGYTF. In DNA form, the CDR3 reads TGCAGCGTTGATGCCGGGACTGAAAGGAATGGCTACACCTTC. This chain uses TRBV29-1 with TRBJ1-2; D might be TRBD1 (5 bases). Trimming pared 3 bases from V and 6 bases from J, leaving 17 bases between. Germline V gene sequence: CDR1 SQVTM, CDR2 ANQGSEA. CDR3 length: 14 residues.

At least ten counts were recorded for this clonotype. This chain links TRBV18 with TRBJ2-5, with D perhaps TRBD1 (7 bases). This CDR3 comprises 15 residues. Germline V CDR1 and CDR2: KGHSH, LQKENI. Trimming took off 1 base at V and 1 base at J, with 10 bases between the two ends. The CDR3 DNA follows: TGTGCCAGCTCACCACTTCAGGGGGGCCAAGAGACCCAGTACTTC. Translated: CASSPLQGGQETQYF. Full variable domain (outside the CDR3, taken from reference TRBV18 and TRBJ2-5): NAGVMQNPRHLVRRRGQEARLRCSPMKGHSHVYWYRQLPEEGLKFMVYLQKENIIDESGMPKERFSAEFPKEGPSILRIQQVVRGDSAAYFCASSPLQGGQETQYFGPGTRLLVL.

This clonotype occurred a few times. The chain links TRBV7-3 to TRBJ1-4, with 7 bases identical to TRBD1. The CDR3 spans 15 residues. V trimming: 6 bases; J trimming: 0 bases; junction bases outside the gene matches: 4. Germline V CDR1 and CDR2: SGHTA, FQGTGA. The CDR3 DNA reads as TGTGCCAGCAGGGAAACAGGGGCAACTAATGAAAAACTGTTTTTT. Its translation: CASRETGATNEKLFF.

This clonotype was seen a handful of times. This sequence joins TRBV20-1 and TRBJ2-5, with TRBD1 matching over 9 bases. The length of the CDR3 is 15 residues. The J segment lost 0 bases and the V segment lost 5 bases, leaving 7 bases of the junction unmatched. CDR1 is DFQATT, CDR2 SNEGSKA, per germline (reference sequence). CDR3 amino acids: CSAASRDRDQETQYF. The CDR3 DNA follows: TGCAGTGCTGCTTCCCGGGACAGGGACCAAGAGACCCAGTACTTC.

V and J are TRBV4-3 and TRBJ2-2; the match to TRBD2 covers 7 bases. Trimming cost V 0 bases and J 3 bases; bases outside gene matches: 10. CDR1 and CDR2 (germline): LGHNA, YSLEER. The CDR3 sequence is 18 residues long. The CDR3 region is CASSQDLIRGGDTGELFF. CDR3 in DNA: TGCGCCAGCAGCCAAGATTTGATAAGGGGAGGGGACACCGGGGAGCTGTTTTTT.

About this clonotype: It may be a read error: a sequence one base away is much more abundant. The V and J genes are TRBV10-3 and TRBJ2-3; 7 bases line up with TRBD2. This CDR3 has 13 residues. Germline values: CDR1 ENHRY, CDR2 SYGVKD. The CDR3 sequence is CVAGGGTTDTQYF. For the CDR3, the DNA is TGTGTCGCCGGCGGGGGAACCACAGATACGCAGTATTTT.

The chain's CDR3 is CASSQEWTGYNEKLFF. CDR3 sequence (DNA): TGCGCCAGCAGCCAGGAATGGACAGGGTATAATGAAAAACTGTTTTTT. This rearrangement joins TRBV4-3 to TRBJ1-4; 8 nucleotides align to TRBD1. With 3 bases clipped from V and 4 bases from J, the junction kept 7 bases outside the gene matches. Germline V gene data show CDR1 as LGHNA and CDR2 as YSLEER. The CDR3 length is 16 residues.

This rearrangement joins TRBV7-2 to TRBJ2-3, with 7 nucleotides matching TRBD1. Germline loops: CDR1 SGHTA, CDR2 FQGNSA. After removal of 2 bases from V and 1 base from J, the junction contained 12 bases not matched to a gene. The CDR3 contains 18 residues. The CDR3 region is CASSLRITGVRGTDTQYF. For the CDR3, the DNA is TGTGCCAGCAGCTTAAGGATAACAGGGGTCCGTGGCACAGATACGCAGTATTTT. Combining the CDR3 with reference TRBV7-2 and TRBJ2-3 gives the whole variable domain GAGVSQSPSNKVTEKGKDVELRCDPISGHTALYWYRQSLGQGLEFLIYFQGNSAPDKSGLPSDRFSAERTGGSVSTLTIQRTQQEDSAVYLCASSLRITGVRGTDTQYFGPGTRLTVL.

The table lists this clonotype with a few counts. V usage is TRBV7-8 and J usage is TRBJ2-7; D is perhaps TRBD1 (6 bases). Trimming took off 1 base at V and 3 bases at J, with 13 bases between the two ends. This CDR3 has 15 residues. CDR1 and CDR2 (germline): SGHVS, FQNEAQ. CDR3: CASSLEGGSSYEQYV. The CDR3 nucleotides read TGTGCCAGCAGCTTAGAAGGGGGTTCTAGCTACGAGCAGTACGTC.

This sequence joins TRBV7-2 and TRBJ2-5; D remains ambiguous. CDR1 and CDR2 from the germline V gene are SGHTA and FQGNSA. Deletions cut 0 bases from V and 0 bases from J, with 5 bases between. This CDR3 comprises 14 residues. The CDR3 coding sequence is TGTGCCAGCAGCTTAGCTGAGTACCAAGAGACCCAGTACTTC. Residues: CASSLAEYQETQYF.

This clonotype was seen a handful of times. This rearrangement joins TRBV3-1 to TRBJ1-1; 10 nucleotides agree with TRBD1. The CDR3 consists of 12 residues. Germline assignment: CDR1 LGHDT and CDR2 YNNKEL (reference sequence). V shed 5 bases and J 9 bases; nucleotides not matched to a gene: 3. The CDR3 DNA is TGTGCCAGCAGCTCCGACAGGGGGCAAGCTTTCTTT. Its protein product is CASSSDRGQAFF. Supplemented by reference TRBV3-1 and TRBJ1-1, the full variable domain reads DTAVSQTPKYLVTQMGNDKSIKCEQNLGHDTMYWYKQDSKKFLKIMFSYNNKELIINETVPNRFSPKSPDKAHLNLHINSLELGDSAVYFCASSSDRGQAFFGQGTRLTVV.

This chain uses TRBV21-1 with TRBJ1-5; the table gives TRBD1 as D, unverified against the DNA. TRBV21-1 is a pseudogene locus. The CDR3 has 16 residues. CDR3 nucleotide sequence: TGTGCCAGCAGCCCCCCAAGGCAGCATAGCAATCAGCCCCAGCATTTT. Residues: CASSPPRQHSNQPQHF.